This T cell receptor beta chain appears in the sequencing data of a study of blood T cell repertoires in COVID-19. On the study more broadly: Sample material is recorded as cDNA or gDNA derived from T cells, B-cell-depleted T cells, or PBMCs.

V shed 6 bases and J shed 3 bases, with 15 bases lying between them. The CDR3 contains 14 residues. Germline values: CDR1 MNHNY, CDR2 SVGAGI (reference sequence). Sequencing was performed with immunoSEQ multiplex PCR; in TCRdb, only in-frame clones are kept and a portion is missing. The sample lists 150,000 to 200,000 clones; roughly 82% were seen once. The V call is TRBV6-6, the J call TRBJ2-7; D may be TRBD1 (6 bases). The source material was PBMCs or T cells enriched from blood (not recorded which). The sequence derives from a man aged 45-65 years who had recovered from COVID-19. In nucleotides, the CDR3 is TGTGCCAGCAGCCCTCCGACAGGATTCTACGAGCAGTACTTC. The encoded protein is CASSPPTGFYEQYF.